One sample yielded the 4 T cell receptor beta chains listed below, sequenced in a study of cytomegalovirus exposure and HLA in healthy donors. TCRdb's table, derived via immunoSEQ multiplex PCR, lists solely in-frame clones and lacks some. The data contain 50,000 to 65,000 clones, approximately 95% of them singletons. The sample was PBMCs. The receptor set was obtained from a woman younger than 35 in good health and CMV-seronegative.

V is TRBV27 and J is TRBJ2-5, with 10 bases identical to TRBD1. V gave up 3 bases and J gave up 5 bases; unmatched junction bases: 9. Germline V gene data show CDR1 as MNHEY and CDR2 as SMNVEV (reference sequence). The CDR3 spans 16 residues. The CDR3 DNA reads as TGTGCCAGCAGTTTTAGCCCCGGGACAGGGGTTGAGACCCAGTACTTC. It encodes CASSFSPGTGVETQYF.

The chain is built from TRBV4-2 and TRBJ2-7, with D perhaps matching TRBD2 (7 bases). Trimming stripped 0 bases from V and 2 bases from J, with 17 bases between. CDR1 and CDR2 (germline): LGHNA, YNFKEQ. The CDR3 consists of 17 residues. This CDR3 reads CASSQEDLGGGPYEQYF. The CDR3 coding sequence is TGTGCCAGCAGCCAAGAAGACCTAGGGGGGGGGCCCTACGAGCAGTACTTC.

The V gene is TRBV5-6, the J gene TRBJ2-5, with 8 bases that match TRBD2. The germline V gene has CDR1 SGHDT and CDR2 YYEEEE. The V gene end was trimmed by 7 bases and the J gene end by 5 bases; junction bases not matched to a gene: 7. CDR3 size: 13 residues. The DNA of the CDR3 is TGTGCCAGCGGCCGGGGGGGGTGGGAGACCCAGTACTTC. Its protein product is CASGRGGWETQYF.

Notes on this clone: A read error may account for a junction end that differs from germline. The rearrangement joins TRBV7-6 to TRBJ2-5, with D possibly matching TRBD2 (5 bases). The CDR3 has 14 residues. The germline V gene has CDR1 SGHVS and CDR2 FNYEAQ. The CDR3 DNA is TGTGGCAGCAGCCCCGTGGCCACGGGGGAGACCCAGTACTTC. Amino acid sequence: CGSSPVATGETQYF.